The present T cell receptor (beta chain) was sequenced within a study of shared clonotypes between healthy human individuals. Study-wide context: CD4 naive and CD4 memory each took three plates per donor, while CD8 naive took two and CD8 memory one.

The germline gives CDR1 MDHEN, CDR2 SYDVKM. V lost 6 bases to trimming and J lost 2 bases, with 11 bases between them. This CDR3 has 14 residues. Sequencing used immunoSEQ multiplex PCR; TCRdb keeps in-frame clones, though not all of them. The sample yields 2 million or so clones, over 85% seen once. In this sample, this clone turned up once. Its antigen is unidentified. Other DNA sequences in the sample encode the same CDR3. Study conclusions and caveats: Sharing across four donors was highest in naive CD4 (roughly 5%) and lowest in memory CD8 (around 0.4%). The study found lower generation probabilities in non-shared clonotypes than in those shared by all four donors.

All donors qualified as healthy HIV-negative adults and had experienced no recent acute infections or vaccinations. The origin of this receptor is a man younger than 30 in good health. The sample taken for sequencing was naive CD4+ T cells sorted from blood. As for subset: CD45RA+ positively selected. The chain recombines TRBV28 with TRBJ2-1; D unclear. The CDR3 DNA reads TGTGCCAGCAGCCCTGGAACAGCCTACAATGAGCAGTTCTTC. Translated, it gives CASSPGTAYNEQFF. The whole variable domain, filled in from reference TRBV28 and TRBJ2-1, reads DVKVTQSSRYLVKRTGEKVFLECVQDMDHENMFWYRQDPGLGLRLIYFSYDVKMKEKGDIPEGYSVSREKKERFSLILESASTNQTSMYLCASSPGTAYNEQFFGPGTRLTVL.